This is a list of T cell receptor beta chains from one sample in a study of regulatory T cells in long-lasting Graves disease. TCRdb re-analysed the multiplex PCR reads in MiXCR, keeping a single row per CDR3 protein. The sample shows approximately 290,000 distinct CDR3 sequences, 22% of them seen only once. The input for sequencing was peripheral blood mononuclear cells (PBMCs), taken when the disease was refractory, from a patient treated with antithyroid drugs. These receptor sequences come from a female donor with Graves disease. Each CDR3 is given with its conserved first and last residue. D genes are given only for firm matches. A row's size may be missing; if present it is once, few, many or a size class.

abundance	d_gene	v_gene	j_gene	len	CDR3aa	CDR3nt
.	.	TRBV30	TRBJ2-6	14	CAWSEGAGANVLTF	TGTGCCTGGAGTGAAGGGGCTGGGGCCAACGTCCTGACTTTC
.	.	TRBV15	TRBJ1-4	15	CATSRGGGDGEKLFF	TGTGCCACCAGCAGAGGAGGGGGGGACGGAGAAAAACTGTTTTTT
many	.	TRBV6-1	TRBJ2-4	14	CASTEGSTKNIQYF	TGTGCCAGCACCGAAGGGTCCACCAAAAACATTCAGTACTTC
few	.	TRBV30	TRBJ1-5	14	CAWSLRTVNQPQHF	TGTGCCTGGAGCCTCCGGACAGTAAATCAGCCCCAGCATTTT
few	TRBD1	TRBV4-3	TRBJ2-7	13	CASSPDRGNEQYF	TGCGCCAGCAGCCCGGACAGGGGGAACGAGCAGTACTTC
.	.	TRBV3-1	TRBJ2-1	13	CASSQGRNNEQFF	TGTGCCAGCAGCCAAGGCCGGAACAATGAGCAGTTCTTC
few	TRBD1	TRBV15	TRBJ1-5	20	CATSRDTLGLTGVGNQPQHF	TGTGCCACCAGCAGAGACACCTTGGGTTTGACAGGGGTTGGCAATCAGCCCCAGCATTTT
few	TRBD1	TRBV4-1	TRBJ1-4	16	CASSRLLDRVNEKLFF	TGCGCCAGCAGCAGACTCTTGGACAGGGTAAATGAAAAACTGTTTTTT
.	TRBD1	TRBV6-2/TRBV6-3	TRBJ1-1	14	CASSFGQGNGEAFF	TGTGCCAGCAGTTTCGGACAGGGTAATGGAGAAGCTTTCTTT
few	TRBD1	TRBV29-1	TRBJ2-5	14	CSGTGTGVQETQYF	TGCAGCGGTACCGGGACAGGGGTGCAAGAGACCCAGTACTTC
few	.	TRBV20-1	TRBJ1-1	13	CSASWALNTEAFF	TGCAGTGCTTCATGGGCCCTGAACACTGAAGCTTTCTTT
.	.	TRBV29-1	TRBJ2-7	14	CSVRTTASSYEQYF	TGCAGCGTTCGCACGACAGCTAGCTCCTACGAGCAGTACTTC
.	.	TRBV5-5	TRBJ2-7	12	CASRTTAPEQYF	TGTGCCAGCAGGACGACAGCCCCCGAGCAGTACTTC
.	TRBD2	TRBV27	TRBJ2-1	16	CASSHTAGPPNNEQFF	TGTGCCAGCAGCCATACAGCGGGACCGCCTAACAATGAGCAGTTCTTC
few	.	TRBV7-9	TRBJ2-7	15	CASSLAMDWGAEQYF	TGTGCCAGCAGCTTAGCGATGGACTGGGGGGCCGAGCAGTACTTC
many	.	TRBV28	TRBJ2-7	14	CASRSQGLHYEQYF	TGTGCCAGCAGATCACAGGGATTGCACTACGAGCAGTACTTC
many	TRBD1	TRBV20-1	TRBJ2-5	16	CSARDYRTGGLETQYF	TGCAGTGCTAGAGACTACCGGACAGGGGGGTTAGAGACCCAGTACTTC
many	.	TRBV28	TRBJ1-2	13	CASSLEIPYGYTF	TGTGCCAGCAGTCTGGAGATCCCCTATGGCTACACCTTC
many	.	TRBV7-2	TRBJ2-5	13	CASAHPSVETQYF	TGTGCCAGCGCGCATCCCTCTGTAGAGACCCAGTACTTC
many	.	TRBV20-1	TRBJ2-5	14	CSANSGVSAETQYF	TGCAGTGCTAATTCGGGAGTGAGTGCGGAGACCCAGTACTTC
.	.	TRBV19	TRBJ1-5	15	CASSPALGSNQPQHF	TGTGCCAGTAGCCCCGCCCTGGGCAGCAATCAGCCCCAGCATTTT
.	TRBD1	TRBV12-3/TRBV12-4	TRBJ1-2	14	CASSDRTGGYGYTF	TGTGCCAGCAGTGACCGGACAGGGGGCTATGGCTACACCTTC
.	.	TRBV3-1	TRBJ1-3	15	CASSLGRHSGNTIYF	TGTGCCAGCAGCCTTGGACGGCACTCTGGAAACACCATATATTTT
.	TRBD1	TRBV7-8	TRBJ1-4	14	CASSYQGAPEKLFF	TGTGCCAGCAGCTACCAGGGGGCGCCTGAAAAACTGTTTTTT
few	.	TRBV6-2/TRBV6-3	TRBJ1-2	13	CASGPEWVYGYTF	TGTGCCAGCGGCCCGGAGTGGGTCTATGGCTACACCTTC
.	TRBD1	TRBV6-2/TRBV6-3	TRBJ2-7	15	CASSYSPGQIYEQYF	TGTGCCAGCAGTTACTCACCGGGACAGATCTACGAGCAGTACTTC
once	.	TRBV15	TRBJ2-5	12	CATSRDTETQYF	TGTGCCACCAGCAGAGATACGGAGACCCAGTACTTC
few	TRBD1	TRBV28	TRBJ2-7	14	CASSSTGSSNEQYF	TGTGCCAGCAGTTCGACAGGGTCTAGCAACGAGCAGTACTTC
many	TRBD1	TRBV7-2	TRBJ2-7	14	CASSSRTGSYEQYF	TGTGCCAGCAGCTCGCGGACAGGATCCTACGAGCAGTACTTC
few	.	TRBV29-1	TRBJ2-5	13	CSVGGLYQETQYF	TGCAGCGTTGGGGGCTTGTACCAAGAGACCCAGTACTTC
many	TRBD1	TRBV27	TRBJ2-5	14	CASSSDRGGETQYF	TGTGCCAGCAGTTCGGACAGGGGTGGGGAGACCCAGTACTTC